What follows are 5 T cell receptor beta chains derived from one specimen sequenced in a study of T-cell memory formation after mild COVID-19. TCRdb itself ran the 5' RACE reads through MiXCR, one entry per CDR3 protein. The sample holds under 450,000 distinct CDR3 sequences, about 22% seen once. Material: PBMCs or a T cell subset sorted from them (not recorded which). The receptor source for this set is an adult woman who had mild COVID-19 (a few samples of this study predate the infection). Cell type and time point are not known.

V gene TRBV4-3 combines with J gene TRBJ1-1; D not resolved. The ends were cut back, 0 bases at V and 4 bases at J, with 6 bases in the middle. Looked up from germline, CDR1 is LGHNA and CDR2 is YSLEER. This CDR3 has 13 residues. The CDR3 loop reads CASSQDLFTEAFF. In DNA, the CDR3 is TGCGCCAGCAGCCAAGATCTGTTCACTGAAGCTTTCTTT.

This clonotype has a handful of counts. The V gene is TRBV12-3 or TRBV12-4, the J gene TRBJ1-5, with D possibly matching TRBD1 (5 bases). V lost 5 bases, J lost 5 bases, and 16 bases lay in between. The CDR3 runs to 15 residues. The CDR3 DNA sequence: TGTGCCAGCAGTGCCCCAGGGTTGTTTGATCAGCCCCAGCATTTT. Translation gives CASSAPGLFDQPQHF.

This clonotype was seen only a few times. The chain uses TRBV27 and TRBJ1-2; D is uncertain. The CDR3 is 15 amino acids. Trimming stripped 0 bases from V and 4 bases from J, with 12 bases between. In germline, CDR1 is MNHEY, CDR2 SMNVEV (reference sequence). The CDR3 is CASSLSPGGSYGYTF. The CDR3 DNA reads as TGTGCCAGCAGTTTATCCCCGGGTGGGTCCTATGGCTACACCTTC.

The V gene is TRBV29-1, the J gene TRBJ1-2, with TRBD1 matching 8 bases. This CDR3 is 15 amino acids long. From germline, CDR1 is SQVTM and CDR2 ANQGSEA. The J segment lost 1 base and the V segment lost 4 bases, leaving 8 bases of the junction unmatched. CDR3 DNA: TGCAGCGTTGCTCCAGGGGGCGTGCGTAACTATGGCTACACCTTC. It codes for CSVAPGGVRNYGYTF.

This chain links TRBV7-3 with TRBJ1-6; D uncertain. CDR1 SGHTA and CDR2 FQGTGA come from the germline V gene. The CDR3 covers 13 residues. V lost 4 bases and J 8 bases, leaving 9 bases between the germline ends. CDR3 loop: CASSSDLYSPLHF. The DNA of the CDR3 is TGTGCCAGCAGCTCCGACTTGTATTCACCCCTCCACTTT.